These 4 T cell receptor beta chains were all obtained from the same sample, sequenced in a study of Tregs in tolerant kidney transplant recipients. Some clones are missing from TCRdb's copy, which holds only in-frame ones; the method was immunoSEQ multiplex PCR. The top ten clones hold around 25% of a sample with about 22,000 clones, about 84% of them seen once. The nonmyeloablative bone marrow transplants came from related graft donors, with transient mixed chimerism. The input for sequencing was CD8+ T cells from blood (PBMCs), taken 6 months after the transplant. Source of these receptors: a human patient who received a combined kidney and bone marrow transplant. The T cells may partly be graft donor cells.

The count of this clone is one. This chain uses TRBV19 with TRBJ1-2; D gene unclear. V lost 7 bases, J lost 7 bases, and 13 bases lay in between. Germline V lookup: CDR1 LNHDA, CDR2 SQIVND (reference sequence). The length of the CDR3 is 12 residues. CDR3 nucleotides: TGTGCCAGTACCCAGTCCCCCCCTGGCTACACCTTC. This gives the protein CASTQSPPGYTF.

The chain combines TRBV7-9 with TRBJ1-5; 7 positions match TRBD1. Per germline, CDR1 SEHNR and CDR2 FQNEAQ (reference sequence). This CDR3 region has 19 residues. The V and J ends lost 0 bases and 2 bases, in that order; junction bases with no gene match: 13. The CDR3 DNA follows: TGTGCCAGCAGCTTAGCCTCATACAGGGGAAGGAATGGCAATCAGCCCCAGCATTTT. Its protein product is CASSLASYRGRNGNQPQHF.

The table lists this clone with a few counts. The chain couples TRBV7-3 to TRBJ2-3, with D perhaps TRBD2 (7 bases). Germline CDR1 and CDR2: SGHTA and FQGTGA. Trimming shortened V by 1 base and J by 2 bases, and 13 bases separated the two germline ends. The CDR3 spans 16 residues. The CDR3 coding sequence is TGTGCCAGCAGCTTAATCGCGGGGGCCTACACAGATACGCAGTATTTT. Its translation: CASSLIAGAYTDTQYF.

The rearrangement links TRBV2 to TRBJ2-7; 8 positions match TRBD2. V lost 6 bases, J lost 1 base, and 5 bases stayed unmatched. CDR3 size: 14 residues. Germline lookup yields CDR1 SNHLY and CDR2 FYNNEI. In DNA, the CDR3 is TGTGCCAGCAGACCGGGACTAGGTTCCTACGAGCAGTACTTC. As protein: CASRPGLGSYEQYF.